The sequence of this T cell receptor beta chain was determined in a study of immune evolution from preneoplasia to lung adenocarcinoma. Points from the study as a whole: Later-stage lesions appeared to have more T cells, more diversity, less clonality. Normal lung had the highest top T cell clone frequencies.

As regards this clone: Its cognate antigen is unknown.

Patient tissue came from resections in Japan or China, 2014–2017. Germline lookup yields CDR1 SQVTM and CDR2 ANQGSEA. Between the trimmed V and J ends, which lost 4 bases and 0 bases, there was a span of 9 bases. The CDR3 length is 13 residues. Some clones are missing from TCRdb's copy, which holds only in-frame ones; the method was immunoSEQ multiplex PCR. The sample holds 3,500 to 4,500 clones, roughly 78% seen once. The chain joins TRBV29-1 to TRBJ1-1; D is uncertain. This receptor was identified in a person between 60 and 79 years old with lung adenocarcinoma. The sample was FFPE adjacent normal lung tissue. The CDR3 spells CSVVRGLNTEAFF. The CDR3 nucleotides are TGCAGCGTTGTTCGGGGTTTGAACACTGAAGCTTTCTTT. Supplemented by reference TRBV29-1 and TRBJ1-1, the full variable domain reads SAVISQKPSRDICQRGTSLTIQCQVDSQVTMMFWYRQQPGQSLTLIATANQGSEATYESGFVIDKFPISRPNLTFSTLTVSNMSPEDSSIYLCSVVRGLNTEAFFGQGTRLTVV.